These 14 T cell receptor beta chains came from one sample sequenced in a study of blood T cells in healthy people across ages. Sample-barcoded 5' priming and a J-beta primer mix drove a second PCR of roughly 7 to 11 cycles. TCRdb redid the calling of the 5' RACE reads with MiXCR, one entry per CDR3 protein. The sample lists around 2 million distinct CDR3 sequences, approximately 39% seen once, with about 23% in the top ten. Sequenced material: blood. These receptors were taken from a human donor in good health.

The V gene is TRBV6-2 or TRBV6-3, the J gene TRBJ2-4; perhaps TRBD1 as D (5 bases). CDR1 is MNHEY, CDR2 SVGEGT, per germline. This CDR3 is 14 amino acids long. Trimming took off 10 bases at V and 3 bases at J, with 16 bases between the two ends. The CDR3 sequence is CATMGRVVKNIQYF. The DNA for the CDR3 is TGTGCCACAATGGGCAGGGTTGTCAAAAACATTCAGTACTTC.

For this clonotype: At one of its ends the junction is not consistent with the germline gene, which may arise from a read error. The chain links TRBV6-5 to TRBJ1-4; D possibly corresponds to TRBD1 (5 bases). CDR3 length: 16 amino acids. The V gene's germline CDR1 is MNHEY and CDR2 SVGAGI. The CDR3, as DNA: TGTGCCAGCAGACCCCTTCCGGGGCCCTCTAATGAAAAACGGTTTTTT. This encodes CASRPLPGPSNEKRFF.

On this clonotype itself: One end of the junction varies from germline; a read error may be responsible. CDR3 amino acids: CASSLVGNTEVFF. The CDR3 region has the DNA TGCGCCAGCAGCTTGGTCGGGAACACTGAAGTTTTCTTT. The genes are TRBV5-1 and TRBJ1-1; no clear D gene. CDR3 length: 13 residues. Germline V gene lookup returns CDR1 SGHRS and CDR2 YFSETQ.

The rearrangement joins TRBV27 to TRBJ2-3, with D maybe TRBD1 (5 bases). Per germline, CDR1 MNHEY and CDR2 SMNVEV (reference sequence). This CDR3 comprises 17 residues. Trimming took 6 bases from V and 2 from J, leaving 21 bases between them. This CDR3 is CASSLTRQSSTTDTQYF. The CDR3 DNA reads TGTGCCAGCAGCCTAACCCGACAGTCTTCCACCACAGATACGCAGTATTTT.

The genes are TRBV2 and TRBJ2-1; 9 bases line up with TRBD2. Germline-derived CDR1 and CDR2 are SNHLY and FYNNEI. V lost 7 bases, J lost 9 bases, and 7 bases stayed unmatched. This CDR3 spans 13 amino acids. The CDR3 region is CASTPSGVREQFF. CDR3 bases: TGTGCCAGCACCCCTAGCGGGGTACGTGAGCAGTTCTTC.

V and J are TRBV6-2 or TRBV6-3 and TRBJ2-5, with D hard to call. The germline V gene encodes CDR1 MNHEY and CDR2 SVGEGT. Trimming pared 3 bases from V and 7 bases from J, leaving 9 bases between. The CDR3 is made up of 12 amino acids. CDR3 DNA: TGTGCCAGCAGTTATCGATTTGGGACCCAGTACTTC. Translating gives CASSYRFGTQYF.

With respect to this clonotype: A much larger clone differs from this one at a single base, so this may be a read error. The gene calls are TRBV11-2 and TRBJ2-4; tentatively, D is TRBD2 (6 bases). Per germline, CDR1 SGHAT and CDR2 FQNNGV. CDR3 length equals 15 residues. CDR3 sequence (DNA): TGTGCCAACAGCCCCTTTCAGGGAGATAGCGGCATTCAGTACTTC. This gives the protein CANSPFQGDSGIQYF.

This clonotype was seen only a few times. This chain connects TRBV5-5 to TRBJ1-1; D not resolved. The ends were cut back, 1 base at V and 1 base at J, with 11 bases in the middle. CDR1 and CDR2 (germline): SGHKS, YYEKEE (reference sequence). The CDR3 sequence is 15 residues long. The CDR3, as DNA: TGTGCCAGCAGCTTGAGCCCAGGATCGAACACTGAAGCTTTCTTT. This gives the protein CASSLSPGSNTEAFF.

J is TRBJ1-6 and V is TRBV4-1; D might be TRBD1 (5 bases). Trimming removed 0 bases at V and 8 bases at J, with 11 bases between. The CDR3 is 15 amino acids. Germline V lookup: CDR1 MGHRA, CDR2 YSYEKL. In DNA, the CDR3 is TGCGCCAGCAGCCAAGAAGTTTTGGGGGATTCACCCCTCCACTTT. Residues: CASSQEVLGDSPLHF.

This clonotype was seen only a few times. The chain has TRBV4-1 and TRBJ2-4, with D unresolved. V lost 0 bases to trimming and J lost 1 base, with 7 bases between them. The CDR3 consists of 15 residues. The V gene's germline CDR1 is MGHRA and CDR2 YSYEKL. The CDR3 loop is CASSQDHVAKNIQYF. In DNA, the CDR3 is TGCGCCAGCAGCCAAGACCATGTGGCCAAAAACATTCAGTACTTC.

This rearrangement joins TRBV29-1 to TRBJ2-1, with 7 bases identical to TRBD2. Looked up from germline, CDR1 is SQVTM and CDR2 is ANQGSEA. V lost 1 base to trimming and J lost 8 bases; unmatched junction nucleotides: 5. This CDR3 has 13 amino acids. The CDR3 DNA reads TGCAGCGTTGAAGGACGACTAGCACATGAGCAGTTCTTC. It yields the protein CSVEGRLAHEQFF.

The CDR3 region is CASSANGVGANVLTF. For the CDR3, the DNA is TGTGCCAGCAGTGCCAACGGGGTCGGGGCCAACGTCCTGACTTTC. The chain joins TRBV12-3 or TRBV12-4 to TRBJ2-6; the D gene is possibly TRBD2 (5 bases). Trimming cost V 5 bases and J 4 bases, with 12 bases left between them. This CDR3 has 15 amino acids.

The CDR3 DNA reads TGTGCCAGCAGCCGAGATACAGGGGCGGGGGGCTACACCTTC. Its translation is CASSRDTGAGGYTF. V is TRBV4-2 and J is TRBJ1-2; TRBD1 agrees at 7 bases. The CDR3 is 14 residues long. Germline trimming cut 4 bases from V and 8 bases from J; bases unmatched to any gene: 10. CDR1 LGHNA and CDR2 YNFKEQ come from the germline V gene.

The V and J genes are TRBV3-1 and TRBJ1-5; D is unclear. The V and J ends lost 0 bases and 7 bases respectively, with 10 bases between them. From germline, CDR1 is LGHDT and CDR2 YNNKEL (reference sequence). The CDR3 is 14 residues long. The CDR3 protein is CASSQDLSVQPQHF. In nucleotides, the CDR3 is TGTGCCAGCAGCCAAGATTTGAGTGTACAGCCCCAGCATTTT.